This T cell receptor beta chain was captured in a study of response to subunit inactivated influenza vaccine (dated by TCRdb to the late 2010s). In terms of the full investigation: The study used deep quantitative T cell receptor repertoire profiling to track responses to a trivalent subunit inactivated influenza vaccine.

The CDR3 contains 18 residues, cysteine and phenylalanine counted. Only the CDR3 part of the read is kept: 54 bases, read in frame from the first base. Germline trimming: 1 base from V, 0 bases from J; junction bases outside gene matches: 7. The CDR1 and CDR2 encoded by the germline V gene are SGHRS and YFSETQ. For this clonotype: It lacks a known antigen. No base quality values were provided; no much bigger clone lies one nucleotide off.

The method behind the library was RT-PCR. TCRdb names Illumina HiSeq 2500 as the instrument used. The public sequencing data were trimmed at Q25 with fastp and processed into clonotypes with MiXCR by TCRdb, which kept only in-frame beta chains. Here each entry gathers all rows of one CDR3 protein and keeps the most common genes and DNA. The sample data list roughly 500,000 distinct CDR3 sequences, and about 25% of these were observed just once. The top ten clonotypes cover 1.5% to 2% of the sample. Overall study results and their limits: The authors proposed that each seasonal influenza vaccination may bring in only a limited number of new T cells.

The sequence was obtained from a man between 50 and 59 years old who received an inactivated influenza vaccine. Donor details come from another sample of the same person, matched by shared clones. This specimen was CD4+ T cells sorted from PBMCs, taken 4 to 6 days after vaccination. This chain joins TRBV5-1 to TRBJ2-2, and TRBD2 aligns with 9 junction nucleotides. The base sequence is TGCGCCAGCAGCTTGTTTTTAGCGGGAGCCGCGAACACCGGGGAGCTGTTTTTT. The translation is CASSLFLAGAANTGELFF.